This T cell receptor (beta chain) derives from a study of cytomegalovirus exposure and HLA in healthy donors. The PCR used 60 Vbeta and 13 Jbeta primers. Clones were sequenced by immunoSEQ multiplex PCR, and TCRdb holds only the in-frame ones, with some missing. Of about 190,000 clones listed, about four fifths are singletons. Overall study findings and caveats: Some highly shared sequence variants likely arose as a pipeline artifact. TCR beta chains numbering about 160 were designated cytomegalovirus-associated.

Although they were nominally healthy when sampled, donors likely had unrecorded immune exposures. Concerning this clone itself: Its antigen remains unknown.

Germline V gene sequence: CDR1 LNHDA, CDR2 SQIVND (reference sequence). V gave up 5 bases and J gave up 5 bases; unmatched junction bases: 4. The CDR3 has 14 residues. Material for sequencing was PBMCs. The TCR sequence derives from a woman in her thirties in good health and CMV-seropositive. V usage is TRBV19 and J usage is TRBJ1-1, with 11 bases aligning to TRBD1. The CDR3 loop reads CASSADRGPTEAFF. The CDR3 DNA follows: TGTGCCAGTAGTGCGGACAGGGGGCCTACTGAAGCTTTCTTT.